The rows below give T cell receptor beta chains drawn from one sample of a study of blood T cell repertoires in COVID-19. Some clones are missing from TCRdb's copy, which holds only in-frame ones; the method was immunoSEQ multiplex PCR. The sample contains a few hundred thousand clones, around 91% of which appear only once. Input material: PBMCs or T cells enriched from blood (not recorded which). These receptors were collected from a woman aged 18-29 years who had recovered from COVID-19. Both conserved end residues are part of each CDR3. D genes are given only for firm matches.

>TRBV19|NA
CAISGDSSGANVLTF
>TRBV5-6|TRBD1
CASSAGQGLSYEQYF
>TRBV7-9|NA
CASSFAGMNTEAFF
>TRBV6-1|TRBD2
CASSGTSGGQNTGELFF
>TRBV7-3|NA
CASSLNPGSYEQYF
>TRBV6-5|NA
CASSYSSAYNEQFF
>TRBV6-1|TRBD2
CASSEYGGGAPDTQYF
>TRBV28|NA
CASSRTQGSNQPQHF
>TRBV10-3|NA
CAISELAGTDTQYF
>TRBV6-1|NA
CASSENWESVAEAFF
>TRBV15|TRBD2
CATSRDRGGTPYEQYF
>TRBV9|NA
CASSVGQSNQPQHF
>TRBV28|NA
CASYPVGRETNYGYTF
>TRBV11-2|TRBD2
CASSSTTASGGETQYF
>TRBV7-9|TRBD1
CASRELSGSGQYNYGYTF
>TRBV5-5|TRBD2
CASHFGLAGVGGFF
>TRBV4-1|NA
CASSHPGLEDNQPQHF
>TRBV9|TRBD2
CASSVRTLAGGSGEQFF
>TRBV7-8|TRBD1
CASSLNRGDEQFF
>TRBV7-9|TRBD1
CASSSAGGDEKLFF
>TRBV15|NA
CATSPPGRGQLREAFF
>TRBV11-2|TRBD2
CASSFTGGSLEQYF
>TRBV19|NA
CASSLRQLANYGYTF
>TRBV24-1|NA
CAPSGLCNSPLHF
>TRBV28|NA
CASSLSLGASPLHF
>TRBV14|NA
CASSQVGHLNTEAFF
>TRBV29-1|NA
CSVERRGLTGELFF
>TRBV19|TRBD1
CASSIRRLPGQGVGGYTF
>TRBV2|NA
CASSYGGTSTDTQYF
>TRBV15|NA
CATSRATVRDQPQHF